This is a list of T cell receptor beta chains from one sample in a study of OX40 agonist ivuxolimab in advanced cancers. The repertoire was sequenced with immunoSEQ multiplex PCR; TCRdb's copy has only in-frame clones and lacks some. The sample includes some 77,000 clones, 85% to 95% of them seen just once. Source: CD4+ or CD8+ T cells sorted from blood, taken in a trial of the OX40 agonist ivuxolimab. These receptors were collected from an adult with an advanced solid tumor such as melanoma, head and neck, liver or kidney cancer. The CDR3 runs from the conserved cysteine through the conserved F or W. Size values are once, few and many counts, or a class for expanded clones, and some rows have none.

>-|TRBJ2-2|TRBV7-6
CASSLVTQAGGPTTGELFF
>-|TRBJ1-1|TRBV7-9
CASSLTSTEAFF
>-|TRBJ2-5|TRBV19
CASSPRGFQETQYF
>-|TRBJ2-7|TRBV4-1
CASSPGLVFSYEQYF
>-|TRBJ1-5|TRBV5-1
CASSRTGGNQPQHF
>few|TRBJ2-7|TRBV28
CASSPFLTGGDSYEQYF
>-|TRBJ2-3|TRBV30
CAWSPGVDTQYF
>-|TRBJ2-1|TRBV2
CASSGHSSYNEQFF
>-|TRBJ2-1|TRBV29-1
CSVEGQRDEQFF
>-|TRBJ1-1|TRBV18
CASSTWGGAENTEAFF